Sequencing of this TCR beta chain was carried out in a study of blood T cell repertoires in COVID-19. Study overall: Both acute and convalescent COVID-19 samples were obtained from the United States, Italy and Spain. PBMCs, B-cell-depleted T cells, or T cells provided the cDNA or gDNA that made up the material.

Original processing methods: Amplification of reference gene primers was used by the study to estimate nucleated cell counts. Repertoires were generated with immunoSEQ multiplex PCR, while TCRdb's copy carries only in-frame clones and drops some. That table supplies the V and J calls and clone size; D and trimming were determined from the DNA. The repertoire has roughly 240,000 clones, around four fifths of them found once; the top ten carry about 1.9%. The V gene lost 4 bases and the J gene lost 0 bases, with 10 bases spanning the gap. The CDR3 runs to 14 residues. Germline V gene sequence: CDR1 LNHDA, CDR2 SQIVND (reference sequence).

This receptor was taken from a woman older than 75 with acute or convalescent COVID-19. The material sequenced was peripheral blood. The chain uses TRBV19 and TRBJ2-7; maybe TRBD2 (6 bases). CDR3 amino acids: CASSSRGTSYEQYF. In nucleotides, the CDR3 is TGTGCCAGTAGTAGCCGGGGGACCTCCTACGAGCAGTACTTC.